This T cell receptor beta chain derives from a study of CD8+ T cells in alopecia areata. With regard to this clone: The antigen remains undetermined.

The CDR3 spans 16 residues. V was shortened by 0 bases and J by 2 bases, with 10 bases between the two germline ends. Germline CDR1 is SEHNR and CDR2 is FQNEAQ (reference sequence). Documented treatment: oral pan-JAK inhibitor, 5-10 mg twice daily. Reverse transcribed after extraction, RNA yielded cDNA as the sequencing template. Sequencing used immunoSEQ multiplex PCR; TCRdb keeps in-frame clones, though not all of them. Of under 300,000 clones detected, 60% appear once; the ten largest clones hold 0.75% to 0.95%. Study-level points and caveats: Sharing of TCRs across patients appeared less clear than in mice, possibly for HLA-related reasons.

The sample was CD4+ T cells sorted from blood, taken between weeks 51 and 54, from a patient treated with tofacitinib. This rearrangement joins TRBV7-9 to TRBJ2-2; D is undetermined. The receptor was derived from a human donor with alopecia areata. CDR3 bases: TGTGCCAGCAGCTTAGCGTATGGCACCAACACCGGGGAGCTGTTTTTT. This encodes CASSLAYGTNTGELFF.